These 31 T cell receptor beta chains came from one sample sequenced in a study of T-cell memory formation after mild COVID-19. Each CDR3 protein is one row after TCRdb ran MiXCR on the 5' RACE reads. There are around 4,000 distinct CDR3 sequences in the sample; approximately 15% occur only once, and 2% to 2.5% lies in the top ten. The sample was PBMCs or a T cell subset sorted from them (not recorded which). The receptors derive from an adult who had mild COVID-19 (a few samples of this study predate the infection). Cell type and time point are not known.

Sample share makes this clonotype medium-sized. The chain is built from TRBV10-2 and TRBJ1-2, with D tentatively TRBD1 (5 bases). The CDR3 extends over 15 amino acids. Germline V lookup: CDR1 WSHSY, CDR2 SAAADI. Trimming cost V 6 bases and J 5 bases, with 19 bases left between them. As DNA, the CDR3 is TGCGCCAGCAGCCGCCTGAGCAGGGAAGTGTATGGCTACACCTTC. This sequence encodes CASSRLSREVYGYTF.

This clonotype is termed medium-sized. The rearrangement uses TRBV19 and TRBJ2-1; maybe TRBD2 (6 bases). Germline CDR1 reads LNHDA; CDR2 reads SQIVND (reference sequence). CDR3 length: 13 amino acids. Trimming stripped 1 base from V and 13 bases from J, with 14 bases between. The CDR3 region has the DNA TGTGCCAGTAGTATAGCCGGGACTTCAGGCCAGTTCTTC. This encodes CASSIAGTSGQFF.

This clonotype rates as medium-sized (0.01 to 0.1%). Here the CDR3 reads CASSLGQGGEKLFF. The CDR3 bases are TGCGCCAGCAGCTTGGGACAGGGAGGTGAAAAACTGTTTTTT. The V call is TRBV5-1, the J call TRBJ1-4; 7 bases align to TRBD1. CDR3 length: 14 residues. Germline CDR1 is SGHRS and CDR2 is YFSETQ. Germline trimming cut 0 bases from V and 7 bases from J; bases unmatched to any gene: 3.

By sample share, this clonotype is medium-sized. The V call is TRBV4-3, the J call TRBJ1-1; 8 positions match TRBD1. Germline values: CDR1 LGHNA, CDR2 YSLEER. V lost 0 bases, J lost 0 bases, and 3 bases stayed unmatched. There are 16 residues in the CDR3. The CDR3 is CASSQDGTGLNTEAFF. The CDR3, as DNA: TGCGCCAGCAGCCAAGATGGGACAGGATTGAACACTGAAGCTTTCTTT.

By share, this clonotype counts as medium-sized. The chain has TRBV5-6 and TRBJ1-5; weak D call: TRBD1 (5 bases). Trimming cost V 3 bases and J 0 bases, with 19 bases left between them. The CDR3 totals 18 residues. Germline CDR1 is SGHDT and CDR2 is YYEEEE. This chain's CDR3 is CASSSPPGGWHSNQPQHF. CDR3 nucleotide sequence: TGTGCCAGCAGCTCCCCCCCGGGGGGTTGGCATAGCAATCAGCCCCAGCATTTT.

Within the sample, this clonotype is medium-sized. The chain uses TRBV7-2 and TRBJ2-1; 15 bases align to TRBD2. V shed 1 base, J shed 8 bases, and the junction held 18 bases outside the gene matches. Germline CDR1 is SGHTA and CDR2 is FQGNSA. This CDR3 comprises 21 residues. The CDR3 reads CASSLEHPWTSGGGFLDEQFF. As DNA, the CDR3 is TGTGCCAGCAGCTTAGAACACCCTTGGACTAGCGGGGGGGGTTTTCTCGATGAGCAGTTCTTC.

By frequency in the sample, this clonotype is medium-sized. The chain employs TRBV5-1 and TRBJ2-7; no clear D gene. The CDR3 spans 11 residues. With 4 bases removed from V and 0 bases from J, the gap between germline ends came to 2 bases. CDR1 is SGHRS and CDR2 is YFSETQ in the germline V gene. CDR3 DNA: TGCGCCAGCAGCGTCTCCTACGAGCAGTACTTC. Translated: CASSVSYEQYF.

By its share, this clonotype is medium-sized (0.01 to 0.1%). The rearrangement joins TRBV18 to TRBJ2-1; the match to TRBD1 covers 10 bases. The junction had 7 bases not matched to a gene; V was cut back by 3 bases and J by 5 bases. The length of the CDR3 is 16 residues. Per germline, CDR1 KGHSH and CDR2 LQKENI. The CDR3 loop is CASSPRQGATDNEQFF. DNA for the CDR3: TGTGCCAGCTCACCTCGACAGGGGGCTACCGACAATGAGCAGTTCTTC.

The chain combines TRBV11-2 with TRBJ2-5; 7 nucleotides agree with TRBD1. Germline CDR1 is SGHAT and CDR2 is FQNNGV. The CDR3 runs to 15 residues. The V segment lost 4 bases and the J segment 5 bases; nucleotides outside the gene matches: 10. Here the CDR3 DNA reads TGTGCCAGCAGCTCCACTGGGACAGAGGGGGAGACCCAGTACTTC. This codes for CASSSTGTEGETQYF.

This clonotype is classed as medium-sized. The chain recombines TRBV6-5 with TRBJ1-1; TRBD1 matches 12 bases. CDR1 MNHEY and CDR2 SVGAGI come from the germline V gene. The CDR3 spans 17 residues. Trimming removed 5 bases from V and 3 bases from J; junction bases left unmatched: 10. The CDR3 bases are TGTGCCAGCAGTGCCGGGACAGGGGGCGCGGACGACACTGAAGCTTTCTTT. Its translation is CASSAGTGGADDTEAFF.

This clonotype is medium-sized (0.01 to 0.1%) by share. CDR3 sequence reads: CASSLVWGLRDTQYF. DNA of the CDR3: TGTGCCAGCAGCTTAGTATGGGGGCTGAGGGATACGCAGTATTTT. The rearrangement uses TRBV7-2 and TRBJ2-3, with D possibly being TRBD1 (6 bases). The CDR3 has 15 amino acids. Per germline, CDR1 SGHTA and CDR2 FQGNSA. V dropped 1 base and J dropped 6 bases, with 14 bases sitting between them.

Within the sample, this clonotype is large. The chain carries TRBV5-6 and TRBJ2-1; weak D call: TRBD2 (7 bases). CDR3 size: 17 residues. V dropped 0 bases and J dropped 1 base, with 14 bases sitting between them. CDR1 is SGHDT and CDR2 is YYEEEE in the germline V gene. CDR3 nucleotide sequence: TGTGCCAGCAGCTTGGAGTTCCGGGGGGCATCCTACAATGAGCAGTTCTTC. Residues: CASSLEFRGASYNEQFF.

By share, this clonotype ranks as medium-sized. The CDR3: CASSHHTGVKYNSPLHF. CDR3 sequence (DNA): TGCGCCAGCAGCCACCATACAGGGGTAAAGTATAATTCACCCCTCCACTTT. The J gene is TRBJ1-6, the V gene TRBV4-1, with TRBD1 matching 7 bases. CDR3 length: 17 amino acids. Germline CDR1 reads MGHRA; CDR2 reads YSYEKL. With V trimmed by 3 bases and J by 4 bases, 9 bases remained unmatched.

The chain has TRBV7-2 and TRBJ2-3; the match to TRBD2 covers 7 bases. Germline loops: CDR1 SGHTA, CDR2 FQGNSA. Losses at the gene ends were 5 bases for V and 4 bases for J; bases not matched to a gene: 12. CDR3 length equals 16 residues. CDR3 protein: CASSRLGEGLADTQYF. DNA of the CDR3: TGTGCCAGCAGCAGGCTGGGGGAGGGCCTCGCAGATACGCAGTATTTT.

This clonotype was found many times. The chain combines TRBV3-1 with TRBJ2-7, with a possible D match to TRBD2 (5 bases). The CDR3 totals 12 residues. Trimming left V 4 bases short and J 7 bases short, with 11 bases between. CDR1 is LGHDT, CDR2 YNNKEL, per germline (reference sequence). This CDR3 is CASSRTGGEQYF. DNA for the CDR3: TGTGCCAGCAGCCGAACGGGCGGGGAGCAGTACTTC.

J is TRBJ2-5 and V is TRBV20-1; weak D call: TRBD1 (5 bases). The V end was cut by 6 bases, the J end by 7 bases, with 18 bases between. The CDR3 runs to 13 residues. Germline V gene sequence: CDR1 DFQATT, CDR2 SNEGSKA (reference sequence). The CDR3: CSAPGNAPGTQYF. The CDR3 DNA is TGCAGTGCCCCAGGGAACGCCCCAGGGACCCAGTACTTC.

This clonotype rates as medium-sized. The rearrangement joins TRBV27 to TRBJ1-6, with D unresolved. The CDR3 is 13 residues long. Trimming removed 5 bases from V and 7 bases from J, with 9 bases in between. Germline loops: CDR1 MNHEY, CDR2 SMNVEV (reference sequence). The CDR3 reads CASSHEGNSPLHF. The CDR3 nucleotides read TGTGCCAGCAGTCACGAGGGAAATTCACCCCTCCACTTT.

This clonotype is categorized as medium-sized. This chain joins TRBV5-1 and TRBJ2-1, with D maybe TRBD2 (7 bases). CDR1 is SGHRS, CDR2 YFSETQ, per germline. V gave up 2 bases and J gave up 2 bases, with 14 bases separating them. The CDR3 runs to 16 residues. CDR3 DNA: TGCGCCAGCAGCTTCGGGGGGCCCTCCGCCTACAATGAGCAGTTCTTC. It encodes CASSFGGPSAYNEQFF. Complete variable domain (other parts from reference TRBV5-1 and TRBJ2-1): KAGVTQTPRYLIKTRGQQVTLSCSPISGHRSVSWYQQTPGQGLQFLFEYFSETQRNKGNFPGRFSGRQFSNSRSEMNVSTLELGDSALYLCASSFGGPSAYNEQFFGPGTRLTVL.

By sample fraction, this clonotype is medium-sized. This sequence joins TRBV5-1 and TRBJ1-2; weak D call: TRBD1 (5 bases). V gave up 0 bases and J gave up 0 bases, with 12 bases separating them. The germline V gene has CDR1 SGHRS and CDR2 YFSETQ. The CDR3 consists of 16 residues. CDR3 sequence (DNA): TGCGCCAGCAGCTTGGGTCAGGGACTAGCTAACTATGGCTACACCTTC. Its protein product is CASSLGQGLANYGYTF.

Relative to its sample, this clonotype is medium-sized (0.01 to 0.1%). This chain connects TRBV7-8 to TRBJ2-7, with TRBD2 matching 7 bases. The CDR3 spans 18 residues. V lost 5 bases to trimming and J lost 1 base; unmatched junction nucleotides: 17. Germline V gives CDR1 SGHVS, CDR2 FQNEAQ. CDR3 DNA sequence: TGTGCCAGCAGCCTCATGAGTGGCGGGGGTCTAATATCCTACGAGCAGTACTTC. Encoded protein: CASSLMSGGGLISYEQYF.

This clonotype counts as medium-sized. The chain combines TRBV7-3 with TRBJ2-3; perhaps TRBD2 as D (6 bases). The CDR3 length is 13 residues. V lost 2 bases to trimming and J lost 5 bases, with 8 bases between them. The V gene's germline CDR1 is SGHTA and CDR2 FQGTGA. The CDR3 DNA sequence: TGTGCCAGCAGCTTAGGTAGCGGAGATACGCAGTATTTT. Translating it yields CASSLGSGDTQYF.

In this sample, this clonotype is medium-sized (0.01 to 0.1%). Written as DNA, the CDR3 is TGTGCCAGCAGCCAAGAATCCGCTCCCTCCTACGAGCAGTACTTC. Its protein product is CASSQESAPSYEQYF. V and J are TRBV4-2 and TRBJ2-7, with D uncertain. V was trimmed by 0 bases and J by 0 bases, leaving 9 bases between them. This CDR3 is built from 15 residues. In germline, CDR1 is LGHNA, CDR2 YNFKEQ.

This clonotype is medium-sized by share. The chain couples TRBV5-1 to TRBJ2-5; TRBD1 agrees at 12 bases. Losses at the gene ends were 3 bases for V and 2 bases for J; bases not matched to a gene: 5. Looked up from germline, CDR1 is SGHRS and CDR2 is YFSETQ. The CDR3 runs 16 residues. The CDR3 spells CASSSGTGGHQETQYF. In DNA, the CDR3 is TGCGCCAGCAGCTCTGGGACAGGGGGCCATCAAGAGACCCAGTACTTC.

By share, this clonotype counts as medium-sized. V gene TRBV5-1 combines with J gene TRBJ2-5; D might be TRBD2 (6 bases). V was clipped by 5 bases and J by 0 bases, with 17 bases between them. Germline CDR1 SGHRS, CDR2 YFSETQ. The CDR3 is 16 residues long. The CDR3 is CASRPGRGEHQETQYF. In nucleotides, the CDR3 is TGCGCCAGCAGACCAGGGCGGGGAGAACACCAAGAGACCCAGTACTTC.

By proportion, this clonotype is medium-sized (0.01 to 0.1%). CDR3 sequence (DNA): TGCGCCAGCAGTGTACAGTTGAACACTGAAGCTTTCTTT. The encoded protein is CASSVQLNTEAFF. The chain is built from TRBV10-2 and TRBJ1-1; D uncertain. The V end lost 4 bases, the J end lost 0 bases, and 6 bases lay between the germline ends. Germline V CDR1 and CDR2: WSHSY, SAAADI. This CDR3 has 13 residues.

This clonotype is medium-sized (0.01 to 0.1%) in the sample. The rearrangement uses TRBV5-1 and TRBJ1-6; 8 nucleotides align to TRBD1. The V segment lost 4 bases and the J segment 5 bases; nucleotides outside the gene matches: 2. The germline V gene has CDR1 SGHRS and CDR2 YFSETQ. There are 14 residues in the CDR3. CDR3 nucleotide sequence: TGCGCCAGCAGCAAGGACAGGGATAATTCACCCCTCCACTTT. Amino acid sequence: CASSKDRDNSPLHF.

This clonotype is medium-sized. The gene calls are TRBV12-3 or TRBV12-4 and TRBJ1-5; a weak D match, TRBD1 (5 bases). This CDR3 region has 14 residues. The V end lost 8 bases, the J end lost 3 bases, and 14 bases lay between the germline ends. CDR3 residues: CASGSTDTNQPQHF. In DNA, the CDR3 is TGTGCCAGCGGATCGACAGATACCAATCAGCCCCAGCATTTT.

The CDR3 bases are TGTGCCAGCAGCCAAAAGGAAGGGACAGGGGCGCATGAGCAGTACTTC. Residues: CASSQKEGTGAHEQYF. The chain carries TRBV4-2 and TRBJ2-7, with 10 bases identical to TRBD1. Unmatched junction bases numbered 11, after V lost 2 bases and J lost 7 bases. The CDR3 spans 16 residues. The germline gives CDR1 LGHNA, CDR2 YNFKEQ.

In its sample, this clonotype is medium-sized. The chain links TRBV11-2 to TRBJ2-3; 12 bases fit TRBD2. CDR1 is SGHAT, CDR2 FQNNGV, per germline. Unmatched junction bases numbered 4, after V lost 5 bases and J lost 4 bases. The CDR3 is 15 residues long. The CDR3 DNA is TGTGCCAGCAGCCCTAGCGGGGGGGCGGCAGATACGCAGTATTTT. Amino acid sequence: CASSPSGGAADTQYF. The full variable domain, rest sourced from reference TRBV11-2 and TRBJ2-3, is EAGVAQSPRYKIIEKRQSVAFWCNPISGHATLYWYQQILGQGPKLLIQFQNNGVVDDSQLPKDRFSAERLKGVDSTLKIQPAKLEDSAVYLCASSPSGGAADTQYFGPGTRLTVL.

This clonotype is medium-sized in the sample. This rearrangement joins TRBV20-1 to TRBJ2-2, with D unresolved. Germline lookup yields CDR1 DFQATT and CDR2 SNEGSKA (reference sequence). V dropped 3 bases and J dropped 5 bases, with 7 bases sitting between them. CDR3 length: 12 residues. The CDR3, as DNA: TGCAGTGCTAGGGTCGTTACCGGGGAGCTGTTTTTT. This sequence encodes CSARVVTGELFF.

By share of the sample, this clonotype is medium-sized. The chain uses TRBV3-1 and TRBJ2-1, with 9 bases aligning to TRBD1. This CDR3 is 14 amino acids long. Germline V gives CDR1 LGHDT, CDR2 YNNKEL (reference sequence). The V segment lost 4 bases and the J segment 7 bases; nucleotides outside the gene matches: 5. CDR3 coding DNA: TGTGCCAGCAGCCTCACCGGGACAGGGAATGAGCAGTTCTTC. Amino acids: CASSLTGTGNEQFF.